This passage covers 15 T cell receptor beta chains from one sample sequenced in a study of blood T cell repertoires in COVID-19. TCRdb keeps only in-frame clones here, not all; method: immunoSEQ multiplex PCR. The sample holds hundreds of thousands of clones, around 90% seen once. Sequenced sample: peripheral blood. These receptors were taken from a man older than 75 with acute or convalescent COVID-19.

In this sample, this clone turned up once. This chain links TRBV9 with TRBJ2-6, with D possibly TRBD2 on 7 matching bases. With 0 bases removed from V and 2 bases from J, the gap between germline ends came to 18 bases. Germline CDR1 is SGDLS and CDR2 is YYNGEE. CDR3 length: 19 amino acids. The CDR3 protein is CASSVEVGGAAPGANVLTF. Written as DNA, the CDR3 is TGTGCCAGCAGCGTAGAGGTAGGGGGGGCCGCGCCTGGGGCCAACGTCCTGACTTTC.

This chain uses TRBV7-9 with TRBJ1-2; tentative D call: TRBD1 (5 bases). From germline, CDR1 is SEHNR and CDR2 FQNEAQ (reference sequence). V lost 6 bases and J 4 bases, leaving 15 bases between the germline ends. This CDR3 comprises 14 residues. CDR3 DNA: TGTGCCAGCAGGGGTATCGGGGGAGTCTATGGCTACACCTTC. Protein: CASRGIGGVYGYTF.

The CDR3 protein is CASSSEIAQETQYF. The DNA of the CDR3 is TGTGCCAGCAGCTCAGAAATCGCCCAAGAGACCCAGTACTTC. The rearrangement links TRBV5-4 to TRBJ2-5, with unresolved D. The CDR3 has 14 residues. Germline assignment: CDR1 SGHNT and CDR2 YYREEE (reference sequence). V lost 3 bases to trimming and J lost 1 base, with 10 bases between them.

This clone was picked up one time. The CDR3 DNA is TGTGCCAGCAGCTCTACAGGGCAAGGGGATACGCAGTATTTT. Protein: CASSSTGQGDTQYF. V and J are TRBV11-3 and TRBJ2-3; the D gene is possibly TRBD1 (6 bases). The germline V gene encodes CDR1 SGHNT and CDR2 YENEEA. Trimming shortened V by 4 bases and J by 6 bases, and 14 bases separated the two germline ends. The CDR3 sequence is 14 residues long.

J is TRBJ1-3 and V is TRBV7-2, with D possibly TRBD1 on 6 matching bases. Trimming left V 1 base short and J 2 bases short, with 9 bases between. Germline CDR1 reads SGHTA; CDR2 reads FQGNSA. This CDR3 is built from 15 residues. CDR3 sequence (DNA): TGTGCCAGCAGCTTAGACCCAGGGGCTGGAAACACCATATATTTT. It translates to CASSLDPGAGNTIYF.

The gene calls are TRBV27 and TRBJ1-4; D ambiguous. V was clipped by 8 bases and J by 2 bases, with 18 bases between them. The CDR3 runs to 16 residues. Germline V CDR1 and CDR2: MNHEY, SMNVEV (reference sequence). The CDR3 coding sequence is TGTGCCAGCCGGGCCAGTGCGAGGGCCACTAATGAAAAACTGTTTTTT. This translates into CASRASARATNEKLFF.

The rearrangement uses TRBV6-6 and TRBJ2-4; 8 bases match TRBD1. Germline lookup yields CDR1 MNHNY and CDR2 SVGAGI (reference sequence). The CDR3 sequence is 16 residues long. The trim removed 5 bases at V and 3 bases at J, leaving 9 bases unmatched. CDR3 bases: TGTGCCAGCAGTCAGACAGGGGATAAGGGCAAAAACATTCAGTACTTC. Protein sequence: CASSQTGDKGKNIQYF.

The chain uses TRBV18 and TRBJ1-1; D call uncertain. Trimming pared 6 bases from V and 3 bases from J, leaving 11 bases between. The CDR3 is made up of 13 amino acids. Looked up from germline, CDR1 is KGHSH and CDR2 is LQKENI. CDR3 nucleotides: TGTGCCAGCTCCATGCAACGGGACACTGAAGCTTTCTTT. This gives the protein CASSMQRDTEAFF.

This clone was seen just once. V is TRBV12-5 and J is TRBJ1-5; D call uncertain. V was shortened by 6 bases and J by 4 bases, with 13 bases between the two germline ends. The germline V gene encodes CDR1 LGHNT and CDR2 FRNRAP. The CDR3 extends over 14 amino acids. The CDR3 sequence is CASGLGGRNQPQHF. The CDR3 DNA is TGTGCTAGTGGCTTAGGAGGGAGGAATCAGCCCCAGCATTTT.

This chain connects TRBV7-2 to TRBJ2-7, with TRBD2 matching over 8 bases. The CDR3 contains 15 residues. The germline gives CDR1 SGHTA, CDR2 FQGNSA. The V segment lost 3 bases and the J segment 2 bases; nucleotides outside the gene matches: 6. The CDR3 sequence: CASSFAGGGTYEQYF. DNA of the CDR3: TGTGCCAGCAGCTTCGCCGGGGGGGGGACCTACGAGCAGTACTTC.

This clone was recorded once. An end of the junction does not agree with germline; a read error may underlie this. The gene calls are TRBV7-9 and TRBJ2-1; 11 bases are a match to TRBD1. CDR1 is SEHNR, CDR2 FQNEAQ, per germline (reference sequence). The CDR3 has 16 residues. CDR3 in amino acids: CASSSEDRGPYNGQFF. The DNA of the CDR3 is TGTGCCAGCAGCTCGGAGGACAGGGGGCCCTACAATGGGCAGTTCTTC.

The chain joins TRBV7-9 to TRBJ2-7, with D tentatively TRBD1 (7 bases). Trimming stripped 5 bases from V and 3 bases from J, with 14 bases between. The CDR3 totals 14 residues. Germline CDR1 and CDR2: SEHNR and FQNEAQ (reference sequence). The CDR3 DNA follows: TGTGCCAGCAGCCCGCAGGGGGGAATCTACGAGCAGTACTTC. Translation: CASSPQGGIYEQYF.

J is TRBJ2-5 and V is TRBV29-1, with 10 bases matching TRBD2. CDR1 SQVTM and CDR2 ANQGSEA come from the germline V gene. The junction had 7 bases not matched to a gene; V was cut back by 7 bases and J by 5 bases. The CDR3 contains 13 residues. This chain's CDR3 is CSGTSGGGETQYF. In DNA, the CDR3 is TGCAGCGGGACTAGCGGAGGGGGGGAGACCCAGTACTTC.

This clone appeared once. The chain joins TRBV7-3 to TRBJ2-5; 7 bases align to TRBD2. J lost 4 bases, V lost 3 bases, and 8 bases had no gene match. CDR3 size: 15 residues. Germline CDR1 is SGHTA and CDR2 is FQGTGA. The CDR3 coding sequence is TGTGCCAGCAGCTTGCGGGGGAGGAGCGGAGAGACCCAGTACTTC. Residues: CASSLRGRSGETQYF.

The chain carries TRBV7-9 and TRBJ2-7; TRBD2 matches 10 bases. This CDR3 is 14 amino acids long. The V and J ends lost 6 bases and 5 bases, in that order; junction bases with no gene match: 7. The germline gives CDR1 SEHNR, CDR2 FQNEAQ (reference sequence). The CDR3 protein is CASSYSGRLHEQYF. CDR3 nucleotides: TGTGCCAGCAGTTATAGCGGGAGGCTCCACGAGCAGTACTTC. The variable domain in full, with the rest retrieved from reference TRBV7-9 and TRBJ2-7, is DTGVSQNPRHKITKRGQNVTFRCDPISEHNRLYWYRQTLGQGPEFLTYFQNEAQLEKSRLLSDRFSAERPKGSFSTLEIQRTEQGDSAMYLCASSYSGRLHEQYFGPGTRLTVT.